This T cell receptor beta chain originates from a study of shared clonotypes between healthy human individuals. Notes on the study in general: In this cohort, only blood was sampled, and tissue repertoires likely differ. Clonotype sharing across a few donors was observed for around 4.8% of naive CD4 clonotypes.

Assay: immunoSEQ multiplex PCR; the TCRdb copy retains only in-frame clones and omits some. The sample lists 730,000 or so clones; roughly 70% were seen once. The V end lost 6 bases, the J end lost 0 bases, and 12 bases lay between the germline ends. Germline CDR1 is WNHNN and CDR2 is SYGVQD (reference sequence). This CDR3 has 14 amino acids. Worth noting for this clone: Its antigen remains unidentified. At the DNA level, this CDR3 is encoded by other sequences in the same sample as well.

The sequenced sample consisted of memory CD4+ T cells sorted from blood. The subset is: CD45RA-negative fraction. This TCR came from a woman in her 30s in good health. The chain joins TRBV10-1 to TRBJ2-7, with D maybe TRBD2 (5 bases). The CDR3 DNA reads as TGCGCCAGCAGCCCCAACCGGGACTCCTACGAGCAGTACTTC. Its protein is CASSPNRDSYEQYF.